A single sample is the source of the 27 T cell receptor beta chains below, sequenced in a study of human T cells and chemical hapten exposure. Total RNA was extracted from unfractionated whole blood. A single record per CDR3 protein comes from TCRdb applying MiXCR to the 5' RACE reads. In the table there are 110,000 or so distinct CDR3 sequences, around a fifth of which are singletons. Every receptor here comes from a human donor in good health.

This clonotype was picked up a small number of times. This chain links TRBV20-1 with TRBJ1-5; D uncertain. The CDR3 spans 15 residues. The V end lost 6 bases, the J end lost 2 bases, and 17 bases lay between the germline ends. Germline V gene sequence: CDR1 DFQATT, CDR2 SNEGSKA (reference sequence). The CDR3 loop is CSAPLGNRGNQPQHF. Written as DNA, the CDR3 is TGCAGTGCCCCCCTGGGGAATAGAGGCAATCAGCCCCAGCATTTT.

CDR3 in DNA: TGCGCCAGCAGCTTGCAGGGTTTAGGAGGCACTGAAGCTTTCTTT. Translating gives CASSLQGLGGTEAFF. V is TRBV5-1 and J is TRBJ1-1; a possible D gene is TRBD1 (5 bases). CDR3 length: 15 amino acids. Per the germline V gene, CDR1 is SGHRS and CDR2 is YFSETQ. The V end lost 1 base, the J end lost 4 bases, and 14 bases lay between the germline ends.

The rearrangement joins TRBV5-6 to TRBJ2-2; D possibly corresponds to TRBD1 (5 bases). The germline V and J ends were trimmed by 1 base and 6 bases, with 10 bases remaining between them. Germline V lookup: CDR1 SGHDT, CDR2 YYEEEE. This CDR3 has 14 residues. CDR3 sequence reads: CASSLRGSAGELFF. CDR3 in DNA: TGTGCCAGCAGCTTGAGGGGTTCGGCCGGGGAGCTGTTTTTT.

This clonotype turned up a few times. The chain is built from TRBV28 and TRBJ1-1; 7 bases are shared with TRBD1. The CDR3 runs to 16 residues. V was pared by 7 bases and J by 0 bases, with 11 bases of the junction left unmatched. Germline V gene sequence: CDR1 MDHEN, CDR2 SYDVKM. CDR3 in DNA: TGTGCCAGCAACCCGACAGGGCGTCTTATGAACACTGAAGCTTTCTTT. Encoded protein: CASNPTGRLMNTEAFF.

The gene calls are TRBV14 and TRBJ2-1; TRBD2 might be the D (6 bases). V gave up 3 bases and J gave up 4 bases, with 16 bases separating them. Germline-derived CDR1 and CDR2 are SGHDN and FVKESK. The CDR3 runs 16 residues. This CDR3 reads CASSQIGGTVYNEQFF. CDR3 nucleotide sequence: TGTGCCAGCAGCCAGATAGGCGGGACTGTATACAATGAGCAGTTCTTC.

The chain is built from TRBV28 and TRBJ1-1, with a tentative D call TRBD1 (5 bases). CDR1 is MDHEN and CDR2 is SYDVKM in the germline V gene. V was cut by 5 bases and J by 3 bases, with 16 bases left in between. The CDR3 runs to 15 residues. DNA of the CDR3: TGTGCCAGCAGTCAAAAGCCTCAGGGCTACACTGAAGCTTTCTTT. It encodes CASSQKPQGYTEAFF.

The chain joins TRBV5-1 to TRBJ2-7, with 7 bases fitting TRBD1. J was trimmed by 4 bases and V by 4 bases; bases with no gene match: 5. The germline gives CDR1 SGHRS, CDR2 YFSETQ. The CDR3 is 13 amino acids. In nucleotides, the CDR3 is TGCGCCAGCAGCCATGGGACAGAATACGAGCAGTACTTC. The encoded protein is CASSHGTEYEQYF. Complete variable domain (other parts from reference TRBV5-1 and TRBJ2-7): KAGVTQTPRYLIKTRGQQVTLSCSPISGHRSVSWYQQTPGQGLQFLFEYFSETQRNKGNFPGRFSGRQFSNSRSEMNVSTLELGDSALYLCASSHGTEYEQYFGPGTRLTVT.

This clonotype was seen a handful of times. The chain employs TRBV19 and TRBJ1-2; D gene unclear. The germline CDR1 and CDR2 sequences are LNHDA and SQIVND (reference sequence). This CDR3 is built from 14 residues. V was trimmed by 3 bases and J by 4 bases, leaving 12 bases between them. The CDR3 region has the DNA TGTGCCAGTAGTATCGGCAGTGGTGCCTATGGCTACACCTTC. Its translation: CASSIGSGAYGYTF.

V and J are TRBV11-2 and TRBJ2-1, with 10 bases identical to TRBD1. J lost 4 bases, V lost 6 bases, and 6 bases had no gene match. Germline CDR1 and CDR2: SGHAT and FQNNGV. CDR3 length: 15 amino acids. The CDR3 nucleotides are TGTGCCAGCAGGAGGCCGGGACAGGGGTACAATGAGCAGTTCTTC. It encodes CASRRPGQGYNEQFF.

This clonotype appeared a few times. The rearrangement joins TRBV6-5 to TRBJ2-7; TRBD2 matches 16 bases. The CDR3 runs 16 residues. Trimming took 4 bases from V and 7 from J; bases not matched to a gene: 7. Per the germline V gene, CDR1 is MNHEY and CDR2 is SVGAGI. The CDR3 region is CASSSGLAGGPLEQYF. Written as DNA, the CDR3 is TGTGCCAGCAGTTCGGGACTAGCGGGAGGGCCCTTGGAGCAGTACTTC.

The V call is TRBV28, the J call TRBJ2-7; unclear D gene. V lost 7 bases and J 6 bases, leaving 19 bases between the germline ends. The CDR3 spans 14 residues. Germline V gene data show CDR1 as MDHEN and CDR2 as SYDVKM. CDR3: CASITDPPVGEQYF. CDR3 bases: TGTGCCAGCATTACCGACCCTCCCGTCGGCGAGCAGTACTTC.

DNA of the CDR3: TGTGCCAGCAGTTTTGGGGAGATTCGGACAGATACGCAGTATTTT. Its translation: CASSFGEIRTDTQYF. The chain couples TRBV27 to TRBJ2-3; D possibly corresponds to TRBD2 (5 bases). The CDR3 contains 15 residues. The V end was cut by 3 bases, the J end by 3 bases, with 13 bases between. From germline, CDR1 is MNHEY and CDR2 SMNVEV (reference sequence).

The chain joins TRBV28 to TRBJ1-2; 8 bases match TRBD1. The CDR3 consists of 15 residues. V was pared by 6 bases and J by 0 bases, with 6 bases of the junction left unmatched. The V gene's germline CDR1 is MDHEN and CDR2 SYDVKM. CDR3 protein: CASSSQGAANYGYTF. The CDR3 DNA sequence: TGTGCCAGCAGCTCGCAGGGGGCTGCTAACTATGGCTACACCTTC.

This clonotype has more than one count but fewer than ten. J is TRBJ2-5 and V is TRBV30; D not certain. Germline CDR1 GTSNPN, CDR2 SVGIG (reference sequence). This CDR3 is 13 amino acids long. V gave up 0 bases and J gave up 1 base, with 6 bases separating them. The CDR3, as DNA: TGTGCCTGGAGTGTGGAGTTCCAAGAGACCCAGTACTTC. Translation gives CAWSVEFQETQYF.

This clonotype has only a few counts. The gene calls are TRBV7-9 and TRBJ2-2; D gene unclear. Germline V gene sequence: CDR1 SEHNR, CDR2 FQNEAQ (reference sequence). This CDR3 is 15 amino acids long. Trimming removed 0 bases at V and 2 bases at J, with 7 bases between. The CDR3 nucleotides read TGTGCCAGCAGCTTAGCAGGCAGCAACACCGGGGAGCTGTTTTTT. This gives the protein CASSLAGSNTGELFF.

V is TRBV10-1 and J is TRBJ2-1; perhaps D is TRBD1 or TRBD2 (6 bases each). The V end lost 0 bases, the J end lost 8 bases, and 11 bases lay between the germline ends. From germline, CDR1 is WNHNN and CDR2 SYGVQD (reference sequence). This CDR3 has 14 residues. In DNA form, the CDR3 reads TGCGCCAGCAGTGAGTCGACGGGGGCGTATGAGCAGTTCTTC. It specifies CASSESTGAYEQFF.

This sequence joins TRBV20-1 and TRBJ2-5, with D hard to call. V was trimmed by 5 bases and J by 4 bases, leaving 8 bases between them. The germline CDR1 and CDR2 sequences are DFQATT and SNEGSKA (reference sequence). CDR3 size: 11 residues. CDR3 DNA sequence: TGCAGTGCTGGCCGGGCAGAGACCCAGTACTTC. Translating gives CSAGRAETQYF.

The CDR3 nucleotides are TGTGCCAGCAGTCAGAGGGGCAATCAGCCCCAGCATTTT. Its translation is CASSQRGNQPQHF. The chain uses TRBV25-1 and TRBJ1-5, with no clear D. Trimming left V 5 bases short and J 2 bases short, with 7 bases between. This CDR3 region has 13 residues. The germline V gene has CDR1 MGHDK and CDR2 SYGVNS.

The rearrangement uses TRBV20-1 and TRBJ1-1; D ambiguous. Deletions cut 3 bases from V and 1 base from J, with 12 bases between. Germline CDR1 DFQATT, CDR2 SNEGSKA (reference sequence). The CDR3 is 14 amino acids. The CDR3 region has the DNA TGCAGTGCTAGGATCGGGCGGCCGAACACTGAAGCTTTCTTT. Its translation: CSARIGRPNTEAFF.

The rearrangement uses TRBV28 and TRBJ2-7, with TRBD2 identical over 7 bases. V was clipped by 5 bases and J by 3 bases; unmatched bases: 13. Per germline, CDR1 MDHEN and CDR2 SYDVKM. The CDR3 length is 16 residues. The CDR3 bases are TGTGCCAGCAGTAGACCCCTGGGCGGGGGAAGCTACGAGCAGTACTTC. Translated: CASSRPLGGGSYEQYF.

J is TRBJ2-3 and V is TRBV6-6; D gene unclear. V lost 0 bases to trimming and J lost 5 bases, with 6 bases between them. Germline CDR1 reads MNHNY; CDR2 reads SVGAGI (reference sequence). This CDR3 contains 13 residues. CDR3 loop: CASSYSRRDTQYF. The CDR3 DNA reads TGTGCCAGCAGTTACTCACGGAGAGATACGCAGTATTTT.

This clonotype occurred a few times. The DNA for the CDR3 is TGTGCCAGCAGTGCTCAGGGACCAACTAATGAAAAACTGTTTTTT. Translating it yields CASSAQGPTNEKLFF. This rearrangement joins TRBV28 to TRBJ1-4; the D gene is possibly TRBD1 (5 bases). This CDR3 comprises 15 residues. The V gene's germline CDR1 is MDHEN and CDR2 SYDVKM. Deletions cut 5 bases from V and 0 bases from J, with 10 bases between.

J is TRBJ2-1 and V is TRBV24-1; a possible D gene is TRBD2 (5 bases). Trimming removed 1 base at V and 7 bases at J, with 13 bases between. The CDR3 sequence is 15 residues long. CDR1 is KGHDR, CDR2 SFDVKD, per germline. DNA for the CDR3: TGTGCCACCAGTGATTTATGGCTAGCCGGTAATGAGCAGTTCTTC. The encoded protein is CATSDLWLAGNEQFF.

The chain uses TRBV2 and TRBJ1-1; D not resolved. There are 14 residues in the CDR3. The V end lost 1 base, the J end lost 0 bases, and 6 bases lay between the germline ends. CDR1 SNHLY and CDR2 FYNNEI come from the germline V gene. The CDR3: CASSEDWVNTEAFF. The CDR3 DNA is TGTGCCAGCAGTGAAGACTGGGTGAACACTGAAGCTTTCTTT.

The chain joins TRBV5-1 to TRBJ2-3; D is unclear. Trimming removed 0 bases at V and 1 base at J, with 6 bases between. CDR3 length: 14 amino acids. CDR1 is SGHRS and CDR2 is YFSETQ in the germline V gene. CDR3 protein: CASSLADRTDTQYF. In nucleotides, the CDR3 is TGCGCCAGCAGCTTGGCCGATCGCACAGATACGCAGTATTTT.

This clonotype occurred a few times. The V gene is TRBV7-2, the J gene TRBJ1-6, with D uncertain. The V end was cut by 3 bases, the J end by 6 bases, with 3 bases between. CDR1 and CDR2 from the germline V gene are SGHTA and FQGNSA. This CDR3 is 12 amino acids long. For the CDR3, the DNA is TGTGCCAGCAGCTTTGCTAATTCACCCCTCCACTTT. Its protein product is CASSFANSPLHF.

The rearrangement uses TRBV28 and TRBJ2-7, with D uncertain. This CDR3 contains 14 residues. The germline gives CDR1 MDHEN, CDR2 SYDVKM. V gave up 8 bases and J gave up 0 bases, with 14 bases separating them. DNA of the CDR3: TGTGCCAGCCCATCAGGTCTAAGCTCCTACGAGCAGTACTTC. It specifies CASPSGLSSYEQYF.